This record concerns one T cell receptor beta chain sequence. The sample originates from a study of blood T cell repertoires in COVID-19. Produced via immunoSEQ multiplex PCR; TCRdb's table is partial and in-frame only. The sample yields roughly 280,000 clones, approximately 86% seen once. Trimming cost V 6 bases and J 3 bases, with 3 bases left between them. Germline values: CDR1 MNHEY, CDR2 SVGAGI. The CDR3 is 11 residues long. This sequence was found in a woman between 50 and 59 years old who had recovered from COVID-19. The sequencing sample was made of peripheral blood. The genes are TRBV6-5 and TRBJ1-3; D gene ambiguous. The CDR3 DNA is TGTGCCAGCAGCAATGGAAACACCATATATTTT. The encoded protein is CASSNGNTIYF.